Included here is one T cell receptor (beta chain) sequence, with context. Its cognate antigen has yet to be identified. There are no base qualities to consult, and no much larger clone falls within one base. The data derive from a study of identical twins (dated by TCRdb to the mid-2010s). Context from the whole study: TCR alpha and beta repertoires from monozygotic twins, unrelated adults of various ages and cord blood were deep-sequenced to test whether fetal clonotypes persist. To rule out contamination, replicate twin experiments were performed at different times with different library preparation protocols. Overall study outcomes, separate from this receptor: Out-of-frame TCR alpha sequences shared between twins showed an excess of low generation-probability sequences compared with coincidental sharing between unrelated individuals. The excess sharing between twins in beta out-of-frame sequences was weaker because fewer shared sequences reduced the signal-to-noise ratio. In monozygotic twins, recombination models systematically underestimated out-of-frame TCR alpha sharing, but the models matched the sharing seen between unrelated individuals. Invariant T cells such as MAIT and iNKT could partly confound zero-insertion analyses, although diverse VJ usage argued against such confounding for most clonotypes. Abundant cord blood beta clonotypes carried fewer insertions; young adult naive repertoires showed a weaker similar trend, while memory repertoires showed none. Because the same donors could not be followed over many years, conclusions were based on cross-sectional statistical analysis.

The CDR3 contains 14 residues, cysteine and phenylalanine counted. CDR3 DNA is the only sequence kept; it has 42 bases, read in frame from the first base. The germline V gene (reference sequence) sets CDR1 to DFQATT and CDR2 to SNEGSKA. The library was built by means of 5' RACE. The instrument was an Illumina HiSeq 2000. Template switching added a universal primer binding site, and the final cDNA carried a unique molecular identifier that allowed TCR cDNA molecules to be counted accurately. First-strand cDNA for TCR alpha and beta chains was synthesized from specific primers in the conserved constant-segment region. To control for contamination, each cDNA library was double barcoded with a SMART-Mk sample barcode plus Illumina barcodes. TruSeq adapter sequences along with Illumina sample barcodes were introduced in two successive PCR steps. The TCR alpha and beta cDNA libraries were sequenced on the Illumina HiSeq platform using custom primers. The paper's data handling went like this. Raw reads were processed with MiGEC to extract unique molecular identifiers, and MiXCR was used to determine CDR3 positions. Recombination models were inferred per individual with the repgenHMM and IGoR tools using an EM algorithm. The analysis of shared clonotypes was done with the tcR package in R, with sharing normalized by the product of cloneset sizes. To study raw recombination without the effects of thymic and clonal selection, out-of-frame nonproductive sequences were analyzed. The public reads were quality trimmed at Q25 with fastp and then assembled into clones with MiXCR by TCRdb, keeping productive beta chains. Each record represents a unique CDR3 protein, reported with the most common genes and DNA among its rows. The V and J calls were determined by TCRdb, not by the authors. Recorded for this sample are roughly 710,000 distinct CDR3 sequences; 5.5% to 6.5% of them occurred a single time. Around 2% of the sample lies in the top ten.

All donors were healthy Caucasians. The study also sequenced three unrelated non-twin adults: a male aged 18 to 30, a male aged 50 to 60 and a female aged 50 to 60. Using Miltenyi CD45RO+ enrichment and human naive T-cell isolation kits, memory (CD45RO+) and naive T cells were isolated from PBMC. The TCR was taken from a man in his late teens or twenties in good health. Recombination connected TRBV20-1 to TRBJ2-5; matching of 7 bases hints at TRBD2 as the D gene. Sequencing used naive T cells sorted from blood. The cell subset or site label for this specimen denotes: cells isolated with a human naive T-cell isolation kit. The CDR3 reads CSRKKGEGPETQYF. The DNA sequence reads TGCAGCCGTAAGAAGGGGGAGGGTCCAGAGACCCAGTACTTC.